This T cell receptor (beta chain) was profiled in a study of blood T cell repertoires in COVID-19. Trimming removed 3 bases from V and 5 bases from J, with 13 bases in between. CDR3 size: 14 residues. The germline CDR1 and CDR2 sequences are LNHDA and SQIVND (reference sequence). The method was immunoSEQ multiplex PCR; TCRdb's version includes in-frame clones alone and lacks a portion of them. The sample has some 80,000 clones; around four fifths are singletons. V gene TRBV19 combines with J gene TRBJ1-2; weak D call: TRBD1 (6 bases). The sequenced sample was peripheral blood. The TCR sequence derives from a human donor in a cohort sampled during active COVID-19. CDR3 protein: CASSILQGRYGYTF. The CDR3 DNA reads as TGTGCCAGTAGTATCCTACAGGGCCGTTATGGCTACACCTTC.